Following are 5 T cell receptor beta chains from one sample sequenced in a study of T cell repertoires in ileal Crohn's disease. Profiling relied on immunoSEQ multiplex PCR, and the TCRdb table lists in-frame clones only, not all of them. The sample comprises under 20,000 clones, over 80% of which are singletons, and about a tenth rests with the top ten. The sample taken for sequencing was ileal tissue. The receptors were sampled from an adult with Crohn's disease.

The rearrangement joins TRBV15 to TRBJ1-1, with D maybe TRBD1 (5 bases). Per germline, CDR1 LNHNV and CDR2 YYDKDF (reference sequence). The CDR3 has 14 amino acids. With 4 bases removed from V and 1 base from J, the gap between germline ends came to 10 bases. As DNA, the CDR3 is TGTGCCACCAGCACCTACGGGGGGAACACTGAAGCTTTCTTT. It translates to CATSTYGGNTEAFF.

This chain joins TRBV30 and TRBJ1-1; the D gene is possibly TRBD1 (5 bases). CDR3 length equals 12 residues. Deletions cut 3 bases from V and 2 bases from J, with 7 bases between. CDR1 and CDR2 from the germline V gene are GTSNPN and SVGIG (reference sequence). CDR3 nucleotides: TGTGCCTGGAGACAGGCCAACACTGAAGCTTTCTTT. Translation: CAWRQANTEAFF.

This clone was recorded a few times. The chain combines TRBV18 with TRBJ2-5, with TRBD1 matching over 9 bases. This CDR3 contains 16 residues. Germline CDR1 and CDR2: KGHSH and LQKENI. The trim removed 2 bases at V and 5 bases at J, leaving 9 bases unmatched. DNA of the CDR3: TGTGCCAGCTCACCAAAGGGACAGGGAATATATGAGACCCAGTACTTC. Its translation: CASSPKGQGIYETQYF.

The chain links TRBV5-1 to TRBJ2-3, with D possibly being TRBD1 (6 bases). Trimming removed 2 bases at V and 1 base at J, with 8 bases between. Looked up from germline, CDR1 is SGHRS and CDR2 is YFSETQ. The CDR3 length is 14 residues. CDR3 in amino acids: CASSFRGGTDTQYF. The CDR3 nucleotides read TGCGCCAGCAGCTTCAGGGGTGGCACAGATACGCAGTATTTT. The whole variable domain, remainder taken from reference TRBV5-1 and TRBJ2-3, is KAGVTQTPRYLIKTRGQQVTLSCSPISGHRSVSWYQQTPGQGLQFLFEYFSETQRNKGNFPGRFSGRQFSNSRSEMNVSTLELGDSALYLCASSFRGGTDTQYFGPGTRLTVL.

By proportion, this clone is medium-sized. The chain is built from TRBV7-9 and TRBJ2-2; D not certain. Germline V CDR1 and CDR2: SEHNR, FQNEAQ (reference sequence). The CDR3 extends over 10 amino acids. V was pared by 10 bases and J by 3 bases, with 3 bases between. The DNA for the CDR3 is TGTGCCACGTACACCGGGGAGCTGTTTTTT. This codes for CATYTGELFF.